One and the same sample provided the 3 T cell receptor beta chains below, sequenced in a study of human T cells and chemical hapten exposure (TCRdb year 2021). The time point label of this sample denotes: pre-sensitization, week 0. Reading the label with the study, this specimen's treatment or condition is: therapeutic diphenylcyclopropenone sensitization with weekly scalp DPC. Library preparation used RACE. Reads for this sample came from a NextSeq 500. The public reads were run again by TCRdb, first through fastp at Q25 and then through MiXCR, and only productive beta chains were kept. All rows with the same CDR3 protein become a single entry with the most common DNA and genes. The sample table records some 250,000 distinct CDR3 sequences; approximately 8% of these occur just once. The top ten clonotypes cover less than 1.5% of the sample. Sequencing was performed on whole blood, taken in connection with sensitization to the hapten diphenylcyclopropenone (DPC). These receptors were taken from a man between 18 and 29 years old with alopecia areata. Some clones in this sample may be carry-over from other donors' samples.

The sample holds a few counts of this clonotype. CDR3 sequence (DNA): TGCGCCAGCAGCTTGTCTGGCGGGGGGGCCCATGAGCAGTTCTTC. Its protein is CASSLSGGGAHEQFF. This sequence joins TRBV5-1 and TRBJ2-1; TRBD2 matches 9 bases. Germline V lookup: CDR1 SGHRS, CDR2 YFSETQ. V lost 1 base, J lost 8 bases, and 7 bases stayed unmatched. The CDR3 spans 15 residues.

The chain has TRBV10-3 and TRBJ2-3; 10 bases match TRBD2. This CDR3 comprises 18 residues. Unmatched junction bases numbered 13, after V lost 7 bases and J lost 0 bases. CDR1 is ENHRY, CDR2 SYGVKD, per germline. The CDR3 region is CAITALAGEVTSTDTQYF. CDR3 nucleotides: TGTGCCATCACCGCTCTAGCGGGAGAAGTTACTAGCACAGATACGCAGTATTTT.

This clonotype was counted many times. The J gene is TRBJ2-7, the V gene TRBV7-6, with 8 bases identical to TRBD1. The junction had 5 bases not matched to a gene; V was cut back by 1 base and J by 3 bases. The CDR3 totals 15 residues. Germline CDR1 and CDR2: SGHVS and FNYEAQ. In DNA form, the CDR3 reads TGTGCCAGCAGCTTAGGGACAGGGCTCCGCTACGAGCAGTACGTC. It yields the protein CASSLGTGLRYEQYV.